These T cell receptor beta chains were read from a single sample in a study of blood T cell repertoires in COVID-19. TCRdb's table, derived via immunoSEQ multiplex PCR, lists solely in-frame clones and lacks some. The sample holds 110,000 or so clones, around 82% seen once. Sequencing used peripheral blood. These receptors originate from a human donor in a cohort sampled during active COVID-19. The CDR3 runs from the conserved cysteine through the conserved F or W. The D gene is left open where the match is weak. The size entry is marked missing in some rows and otherwise reads once, few, many or a size class.

d_call: NA
clone_size: NA
v_call: TRBV11-2
j_call: TRBJ1-2
cdr3_nt: TGTGCCAGCAGCCTCCAATTGAGGGCGGGGGGCTACACCTTC
cdr3_aa: CASSLQLRAGGYTF

d_call: TRBD1
clone_size: NA
v_call: TRBV4-1
j_call: TRBJ1-1
cdr3_nt: TGCGCCAGCAGTAAGGCGTCGGGACAGGGGAACACTGAAGCTTTCTTT
cdr3_aa: CASSKASGQGNTEAFF

d_call: NA
clone_size: NA
v_call: TRBV20-1
j_call: TRBJ1-1
cdr3_nt: TGCAGTGCTAGTAACCCCGAGACTTTCTTT
cdr3_aa: CSASNPETFF

d_call: TRBD1
clone_size: NA
v_call: TRBV5-1
j_call: TRBJ1-2
cdr3_nt: TGCGCCAGCAGTTCCCGGACAGGGTACTATGGCTACACCTTC
cdr3_aa: CASSSRTGYYGYTF

d_call: TRBD1
clone_size: NA
v_call: TRBV5-1
j_call: TRBJ2-4
cdr3_nt: TGCGCCAGCAGCCATGCTCCGGGACAGCTAGCCAAAAACATTCAGTACTTC
cdr3_aa: CASSHAPGQLAKNIQYF

d_call: TRBD1
clone_size: NA
v_call: TRBV19
j_call: TRBJ2-7
cdr3_nt: TGTGCCAGTAGCGATACCGGGACAGGGGATAACGAGCAGTACTTC
cdr3_aa: CASSDTGTGDNEQYF

d_call: TRBD2
clone_size: NA
v_call: TRBV3-1/TRBV3-2
j_call: TRBJ2-7
cdr3_nt: TGTGCCAGCAGCCAAGGCGCAGCGGGGCTTTCCTACGAGCAGTACTTC
cdr3_aa: CASSQGAAGLSYEQYF

d_call: TRBD1
clone_size: NA
v_call: TRBV6-1
j_call: TRBJ1-4
cdr3_nt: TGTGCCAGCAGTGAAGCTAACAGGGGGGTAATGGGAAAACTGTTTTTT
cdr3_aa: CASSEANRGVMGKLFF

d_call: TRBD2
clone_size: NA
v_call: TRBV11-2
j_call: TRBJ2-3
cdr3_nt: TGTGCCAGCAGGGGAGGTGCTAGCGGGGGTCCGGGCACAGATACGCAGTATTTT
cdr3_aa: CASRGGASGGPGTDTQYF

d_call: NA
clone_size: NA
v_call: TRBV2
j_call: TRBJ2-7
cdr3_nt: TGTGCCAGCATCAGAGGGACAACTGTTTCCTACGAGCAGTACTTC
cdr3_aa: CASIRGTTVSYEQYF

d_call: TRBD1
clone_size: NA
v_call: TRBV27
j_call: TRBJ1-2
cdr3_nt: TGTGCCAGCAGTCCCGGGGACAGAAGCTTGTATGGCTACACCTTC
cdr3_aa: CASSPGDRSLYGYTF

d_call: NA
clone_size: once
v_call: TRBV7-8
j_call: TRBJ1-5
cdr3_nt: TGTGCCAGCAGCCTACTGAATCAGCCCCAGCATTTT
cdr3_aa: CASSLLNQPQHF

d_call: NA
clone_size: NA
v_call: TRBV5-6
j_call: TRBJ1-5
cdr3_nt: TGTGCCAGCAGCTTTGGACTTAGCAATCAGCCCCAGCATTTT
cdr3_aa: CASSFGLSNQPQHF

d_call: TRBD2
clone_size: NA
v_call: TRBV6-5
j_call: TRBJ2-7
cdr3_nt: TGTGCCAGCAGGGACGGGACTAGCGGGGCCTACGAGCAGTACTTC
cdr3_aa: CASRDGTSGAYEQYF

d_call: TRBD2
clone_size: NA
v_call: TRBV28
j_call: TRBJ2-3
cdr3_nt: TGTGCCAGCAGTTTATTTGTAGCGGGGGGGCAGGCAGATACGCAGTATTTT
cdr3_aa: CASSLFVAGGQADTQYF

d_call: NA
clone_size: NA
v_call: TRBV20-1
j_call: TRBJ2-1
cdr3_nt: TGCAGTGCTAGTCCCGGGAATGAGCAGTTCTTC
cdr3_aa: CSASPGNEQFF

d_call: NA
clone_size: NA
v_call: TRBV18
j_call: TRBJ2-7
cdr3_nt: TGTGCCAGCTCACCACCCTCACAGCCGTACGAGCAGTACTTC
cdr3_aa: CASSPPSQPYEQYF

d_call: TRBD1
clone_size: NA
v_call: TRBV3-1/TRBV3-2
j_call: TRBJ2-7
cdr3_nt: TGTGCCAGCAGCCGTGGACAGGGTGGGAGGGAGCAGTACTTC
cdr3_aa: CASSRGQGGREQYF

d_call: TRBD1
clone_size: NA
v_call: TRBV28
j_call: TRBJ1-5
cdr3_nt: TGTGCCAGCTCGCCCCGACAGGGAAAAATATATAGCAATCAGCCCCAGCATTTT
cdr3_aa: CASSPRQGKIYSNQPQHF

d_call: NA
clone_size: NA
v_call: TRBV18
j_call: TRBJ1-2
cdr3_nt: TGTGCCAGCTCACCACCGGCCAGAAATGGCTACACCTTC
cdr3_aa: CASSPPARNGYTF

d_call: TRBD2
clone_size: NA
v_call: TRBV5-6
j_call: TRBJ2-3
cdr3_nt: TGTGCCAGCAGCGGGCGACTAGCGGGGGGGCGGGATACGCAGTATTTT
cdr3_aa: CASSGRLAGGRDTQYF

d_call: TRBD2
clone_size: NA
v_call: TRBV27
j_call: TRBJ2-3
cdr3_nt: TGTGCCAGCAGTCCGAGGACTAGCGGGCGAGAAAATACGCAGTATTTT
cdr3_aa: CASSPRTSGRENTQYF

d_call: TRBD1
clone_size: NA
v_call: TRBV7-2
j_call: TRBJ1-2
cdr3_nt: TGTGCCAGCAGCTTAGCGTCCGCGGGGGACAGGGGAGCCGGGTATGGCTACACCTTC
cdr3_aa: CASSLASAGDRGAGYGYTF

d_call: NA
clone_size: NA
v_call: TRBV18
j_call: TRBJ2-5
cdr3_nt: TGTGCCAGCTCCCTCAGGGCCCCCCCACAAGAGACCCAGTACTTC
cdr3_aa: CASSLRAPPQETQYF

d_call: TRBD1
clone_size: NA
v_call: TRBV9
j_call: TRBJ1-6
cdr3_nt: TGTGCCAGCAGCGGACGTACAGGGGGTTCACCCCTCCACTTT
cdr3_aa: CASSGRTGGSPLHF

d_call: TRBD1
clone_size: NA
v_call: TRBV7-2
j_call: TRBJ1-1
cdr3_nt: TGTGCCAGCAGCCCGGACAGGGGCTCGTACACTGAAGCTTTCTTT
cdr3_aa: CASSPDRGSYTEAFF

d_call: NA
clone_size: NA
v_call: TRBV24-1
j_call: TRBJ2-2
cdr3_nt: TGTGCCACCAGGACATACACCGGGGAGCTGTTTTTT
cdr3_aa: CATRTYTGELFF

d_call: TRBD1
clone_size: NA
v_call: TRBV7-9
j_call: TRBJ1-4
cdr3_nt: TGTGCCAGCAGCTTCAGGACAGGGGGCGGGGAAAAACTGTTTTTT
cdr3_aa: CASSFRTGGGEKLFF

d_call: NA
clone_size: NA
v_call: TRBV6-6
j_call: TRBJ2-2
cdr3_nt: TGTGCCAGCAGAGAGGACAGGAACACCGGGGAGCTGTTTTTT
cdr3_aa: CASREDRNTGELFF

d_call: NA
clone_size: once
v_call: TRBV29-1
j_call: TRBJ2-5
cdr3_nt: TGCAGCGTGGGGCGGACACAGGAGTGGGAGACCCAGTACTTC
cdr3_aa: CSVGRTQEWETQYF

d_call: NA
clone_size: NA
v_call: TRBV4-3
j_call: TRBJ1-2
cdr3_nt: TGCGCCAGCAGCCAACGTGGGGGCTATGGAGGCTACACCTTC
cdr3_aa: CASSQRGGYGGYTF

d_call: NA
clone_size: NA
v_call: TRBV6-5
j_call: TRBJ2-3
cdr3_nt: TGTGCCAGCCGGGACAACACAGATACGCAGTATTTT
cdr3_aa: CASRDNTDTQYF

d_call: NA
clone_size: NA
v_call: TRBV19
j_call: TRBJ2-5
cdr3_nt: TGTGCCAGTAGTATAGACGGGGGAGGTGAGACCCAGTACTTC
cdr3_aa: CASSIDGGGETQYF

d_call: NA
clone_size: few
v_call: TRBV3-1/TRBV3-2
j_call: TRBJ2-3
cdr3_nt: TGTGCCAGCAGCCAAGATATCGACTCCTTGCAGTATTTT
cdr3_aa: CASSQDIDSLQYF

d_call: TRBD2
clone_size: NA
v_call: TRBV9
j_call: TRBJ2-1
cdr3_nt: TGTGCCAGCAGCCTCGAAAGCGGGGGGTTCTACAATGAGCAGTTCTTC
cdr3_aa: CASSLESGGFYNEQFF

d_call: NA
clone_size: NA
v_call: TRBV5-1
j_call: TRBJ1-1
cdr3_nt: TGCGCCAGCAGCACTGGAACCAACCTCGGGAGGCCCAAGAACACTGAAGCTTTCTTT
cdr3_aa: CASSTGTNLGRPKNTEAFF

d_call: TRBD2
clone_size: NA
v_call: TRBV5-1
j_call: TRBJ2-3
cdr3_nt: TGCGCCAGCAGTCAGACTAGCGGGGGGTCAGGAGATACGCAGTATTTT
cdr3_aa: CASSQTSGGSGDTQYF

d_call: TRBD2
clone_size: NA
v_call: TRBV5-1
j_call: TRBJ2-3
cdr3_nt: TGCGCCAGCAGCTTTAGCGGGGGGGGTGCAGATACGCAGTATTTT
cdr3_aa: CASSFSGGGADTQYF

d_call: NA
clone_size: few
v_call: TRBV14
j_call: TRBJ1-1
cdr3_nt: TGTGCCAGCAGCCTAACACAGGGTTTCACTGAAGCTTTCTTT
cdr3_aa: CASSLTQGFTEAFF

d_call: TRBD2
clone_size: NA
v_call: TRBV6-1
j_call: TRBJ2-3
cdr3_nt: TGTGCCAGCAGTGAAGGGCTAGCGGGGGCCCGCACAGATACGCAGTATTTT
cdr3_aa: CASSEGLAGARTDTQYF

d_call: NA
clone_size: NA
v_call: TRBV10-3
j_call: TRBJ1-4
cdr3_nt: TGTGCCATCAGTGACCCTCGAGCCGCTAATGAAAAACTGTTTTTT
cdr3_aa: CAISDPRAANEKLFF

d_call: TRBD2
clone_size: NA
v_call: TRBV5-1
j_call: TRBJ2-1
cdr3_nt: TGCGCCAGCAGCTTGGGACTAGCGGGGGGTAACTCCTACAATGAGCAGTTCTTC
cdr3_aa: CASSLGLAGGNSYNEQFF

d_call: TRBD1
clone_size: few
v_call: TRBV29-1
j_call: TRBJ1-5
cdr3_nt: TGCAGCGTCGGGACAGGCGCAAATCAGCCCCAGCATTTT
cdr3_aa: CSVGTGANQPQHF

d_call: NA
clone_size: NA
v_call: TRBV19
j_call: TRBJ2-1
cdr3_nt: TGTGCCAGTAGTATAAACGGGGAACAGGGGTTCTTC
cdr3_aa: CASSINGEQGFF

d_call: NA
clone_size: NA
v_call: TRBV2
j_call: TRBJ2-7
cdr3_nt: TGTGCCAGCAGTGAAGCGCTTGGCGGGCATACCTACGAGCAGTACTTC
cdr3_aa: CASSEALGGHTYEQYF

d_call: NA
clone_size: NA
v_call: TRBV2
j_call: TRBJ1-2
cdr3_nt: TGTGCCAGCAGCGCGCTCCGGAGCGCGGGCTACACCTTC
cdr3_aa: CASSALRSAGYTF

d_call: NA
clone_size: NA
v_call: TRBV10-3
j_call: TRBJ2-7
cdr3_nt: TGTGCCATCAGTGGGACAGCGAACGAGCAGTACTTC
cdr3_aa: CAISGTANEQYF

d_call: TRBD1
clone_size: few
v_call: TRBV9
j_call: TRBJ2-4
cdr3_nt: TGTGCCAGCAGCGTAGCGGGGACAGGGGCCCTGGTAATCAAAAACATTCAGTACTTC
cdr3_aa: CASSVAGTGALVIKNIQYF

d_call: TRBD1
clone_size: NA
v_call: TRBV7-9
j_call: TRBJ1-2
cdr3_nt: TGTGCCAGCAGCTTAGGTGGGACAGGGGCTGACTATGGCTACACCTTC
cdr3_aa: CASSLGGTGADYGYTF